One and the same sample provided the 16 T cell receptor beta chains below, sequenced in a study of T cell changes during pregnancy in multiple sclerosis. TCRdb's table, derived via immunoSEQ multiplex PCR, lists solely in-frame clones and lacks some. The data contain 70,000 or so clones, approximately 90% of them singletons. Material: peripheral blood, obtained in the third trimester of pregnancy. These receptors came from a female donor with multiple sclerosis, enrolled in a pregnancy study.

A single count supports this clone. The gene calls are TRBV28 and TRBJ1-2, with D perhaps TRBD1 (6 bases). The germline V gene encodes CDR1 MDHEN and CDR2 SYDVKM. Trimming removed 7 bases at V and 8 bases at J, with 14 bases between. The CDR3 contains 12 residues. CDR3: CASTQGGEGYTF. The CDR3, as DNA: TGTGCCAGCACGCAAGGGGGGGAAGGCTACACCTTC.

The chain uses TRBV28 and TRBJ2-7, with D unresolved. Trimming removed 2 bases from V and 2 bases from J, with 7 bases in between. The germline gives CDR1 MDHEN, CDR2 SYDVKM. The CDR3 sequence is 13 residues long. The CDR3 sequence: CASSLAVTYEQYF. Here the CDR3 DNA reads TGTGCCAGCAGTTTAGCGGTTACCTACGAGCAGTACTTC.

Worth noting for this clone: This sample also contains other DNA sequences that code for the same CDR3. CDR3 residues: CASSLGQGNEKLFF. For the CDR3, the DNA is TGCGCCAGCAGCTTGGGACAGGGAAATGAAAAACTGTTTTTT. The chain links TRBV5-1 to TRBJ1-4; 7 bases match TRBD1. There are 14 residues in the CDR3. Germline lookup yields CDR1 SGHRS and CDR2 YFSETQ. Losses at the gene ends were 0 bases for V and 5 bases for J; bases not matched to a gene: 1.

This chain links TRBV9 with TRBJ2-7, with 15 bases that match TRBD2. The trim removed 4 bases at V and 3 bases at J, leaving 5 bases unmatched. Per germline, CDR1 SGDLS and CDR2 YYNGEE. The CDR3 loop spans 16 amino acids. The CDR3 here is CASSPGTSGGFYEQYF. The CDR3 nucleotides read TGTGCCAGCAGCCCCGGGACTAGCGGGGGGTTCTACGAGCAGTACTTC.

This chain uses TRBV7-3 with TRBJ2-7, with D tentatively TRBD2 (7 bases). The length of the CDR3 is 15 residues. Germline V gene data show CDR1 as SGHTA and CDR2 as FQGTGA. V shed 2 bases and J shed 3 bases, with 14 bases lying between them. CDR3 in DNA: TGTGCCAGCAGCTTAGGAGGGGGGGGTTACTACGAGCAGTACTTC. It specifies CASSLGGGGYYEQYF.

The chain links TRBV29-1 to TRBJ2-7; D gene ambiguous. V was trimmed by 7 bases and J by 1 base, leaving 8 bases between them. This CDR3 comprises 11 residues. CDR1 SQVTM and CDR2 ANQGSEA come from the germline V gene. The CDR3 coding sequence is TGCAGCGCTAGGCAGTCCTACGAGCAGTACTTC. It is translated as CSARQSYEQYF.

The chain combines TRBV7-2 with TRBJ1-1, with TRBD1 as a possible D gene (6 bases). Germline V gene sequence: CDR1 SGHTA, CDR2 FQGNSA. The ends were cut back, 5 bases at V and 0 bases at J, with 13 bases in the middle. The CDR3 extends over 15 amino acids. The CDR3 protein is CASSVQGSVNTEAFF. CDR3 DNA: TGTGCCAGCAGCGTACAGGGCTCGGTGAACACTGAAGCTTTCTTT.

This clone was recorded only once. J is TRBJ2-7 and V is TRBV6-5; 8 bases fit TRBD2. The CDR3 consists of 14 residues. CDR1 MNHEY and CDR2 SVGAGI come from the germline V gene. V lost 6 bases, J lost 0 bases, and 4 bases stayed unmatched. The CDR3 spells CASRSGLASYEQYF. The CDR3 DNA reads TGTGCCAGCAGATCAGGACTAGCCTCCTACGAGCAGTACTTC.

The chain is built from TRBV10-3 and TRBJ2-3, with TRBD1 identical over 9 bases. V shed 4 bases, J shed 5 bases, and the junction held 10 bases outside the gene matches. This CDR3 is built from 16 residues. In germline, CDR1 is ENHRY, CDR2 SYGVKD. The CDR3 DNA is TGTGCCATCAGTGGTCCCGACAGGGGGTTGGTAGATACGCAGTATTTT. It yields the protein CAISGPDRGLVDTQYF.

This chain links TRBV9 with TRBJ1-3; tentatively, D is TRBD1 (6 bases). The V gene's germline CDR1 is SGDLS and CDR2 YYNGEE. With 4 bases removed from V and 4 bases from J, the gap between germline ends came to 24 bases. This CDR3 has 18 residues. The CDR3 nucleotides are TGTGCCAGCAGCCCCCCGGGACAATTCTGCTGGGGCGGAAACACCATATATTTT. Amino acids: CASSPPGQFCWGGNTIYF.

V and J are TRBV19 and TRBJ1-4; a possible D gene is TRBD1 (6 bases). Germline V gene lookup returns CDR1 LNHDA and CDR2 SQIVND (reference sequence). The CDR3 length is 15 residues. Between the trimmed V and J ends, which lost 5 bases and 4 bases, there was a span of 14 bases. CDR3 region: CASSASQGYNEKLFF. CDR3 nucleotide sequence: TGTGCCAGTAGTGCCTCACAGGGTTATAATGAAAAACTGTTTTTT.

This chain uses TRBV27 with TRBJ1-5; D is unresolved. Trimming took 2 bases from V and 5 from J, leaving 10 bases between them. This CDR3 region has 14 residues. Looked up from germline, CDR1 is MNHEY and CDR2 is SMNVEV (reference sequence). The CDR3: CASSLLGSDQPQHF. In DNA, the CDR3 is TGTGCCAGCAGTTTACTAGGTTCCGATCAGCCCCAGCATTTT.

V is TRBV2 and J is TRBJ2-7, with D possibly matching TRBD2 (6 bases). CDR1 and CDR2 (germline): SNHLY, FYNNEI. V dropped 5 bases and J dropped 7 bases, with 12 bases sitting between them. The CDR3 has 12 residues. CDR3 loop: CASSWLEGEQYF. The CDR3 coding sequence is TGTGCCAGCAGTTGGCTGGAGGGGGAGCAGTACTTC.

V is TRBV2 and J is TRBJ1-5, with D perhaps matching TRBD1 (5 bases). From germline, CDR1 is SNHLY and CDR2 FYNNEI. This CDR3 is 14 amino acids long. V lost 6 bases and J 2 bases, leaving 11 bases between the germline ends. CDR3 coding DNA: TGTGCCAGCAGGGAGTGGGGGGGCAATCAGCCCCAGCATTTT. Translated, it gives CASREWGGNQPQHF.

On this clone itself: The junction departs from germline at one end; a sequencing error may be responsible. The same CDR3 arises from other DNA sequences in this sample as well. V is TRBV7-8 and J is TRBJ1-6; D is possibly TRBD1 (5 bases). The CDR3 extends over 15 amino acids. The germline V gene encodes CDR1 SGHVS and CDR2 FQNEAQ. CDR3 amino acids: CASSLVRAGNSPLHF. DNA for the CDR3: TGTGCCAGTAGCTTAGTCAGGGCTGGTAATTCACCCCTCCACTTT. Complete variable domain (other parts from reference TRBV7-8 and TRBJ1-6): GAGVSQSPRYKVAKRGQDVALRCDPISGHVSLFWYQQALGQGPEFLTYFQNEAQLDKSGLPSDRFFAERPEGSVSTLKIQRTQQEDSAVYLCASSLVRAGNSPLHFGNGTRLTVT.

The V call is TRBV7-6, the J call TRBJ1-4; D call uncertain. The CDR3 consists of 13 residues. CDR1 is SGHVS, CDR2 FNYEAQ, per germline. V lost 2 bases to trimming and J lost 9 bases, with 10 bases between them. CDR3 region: CASSLQERQKLFF. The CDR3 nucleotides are TGTGCCAGCAGCTTACAGGAAAGACAAAAACTGTTTTTT.